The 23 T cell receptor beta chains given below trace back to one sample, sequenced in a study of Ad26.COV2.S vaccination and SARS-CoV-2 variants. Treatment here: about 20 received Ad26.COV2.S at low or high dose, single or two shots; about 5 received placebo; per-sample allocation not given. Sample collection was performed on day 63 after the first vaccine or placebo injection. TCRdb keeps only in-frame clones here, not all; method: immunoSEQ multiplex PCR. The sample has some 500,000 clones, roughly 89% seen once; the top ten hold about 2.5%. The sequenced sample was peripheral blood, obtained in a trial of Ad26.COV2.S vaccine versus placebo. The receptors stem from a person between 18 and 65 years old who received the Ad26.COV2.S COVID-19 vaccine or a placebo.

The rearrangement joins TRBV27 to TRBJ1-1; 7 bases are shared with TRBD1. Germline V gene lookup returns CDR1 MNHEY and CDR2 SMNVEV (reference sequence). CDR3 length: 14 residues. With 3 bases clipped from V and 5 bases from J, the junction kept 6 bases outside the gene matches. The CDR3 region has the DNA TGTGCCAGCAGTTTTTCAGGGGGAAGGACTGAAGCTTTCTTT. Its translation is CASSFSGGRTEAFF.

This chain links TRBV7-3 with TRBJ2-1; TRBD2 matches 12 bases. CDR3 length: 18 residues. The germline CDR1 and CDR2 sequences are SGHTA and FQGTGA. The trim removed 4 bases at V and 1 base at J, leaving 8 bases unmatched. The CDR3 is CASSSSSSGRGSYNEQFF. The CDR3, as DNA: TGTGCCAGCAGCTCCTCCTCTAGCGGGAGGGGGTCCTACAATGAGCAGTTCTTC.

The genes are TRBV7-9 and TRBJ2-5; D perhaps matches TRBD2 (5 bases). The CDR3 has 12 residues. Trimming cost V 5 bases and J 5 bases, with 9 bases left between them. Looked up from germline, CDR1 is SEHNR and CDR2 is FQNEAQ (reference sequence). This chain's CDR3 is CASSEGRETQYF. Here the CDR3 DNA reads TGTGCCAGCAGCGAGGGCAGGGAGACCCAGTACTTC.

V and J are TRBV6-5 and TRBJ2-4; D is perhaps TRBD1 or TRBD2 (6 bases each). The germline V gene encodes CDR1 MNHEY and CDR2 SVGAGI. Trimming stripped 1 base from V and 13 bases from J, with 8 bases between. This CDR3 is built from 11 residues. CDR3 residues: CASSYWGAQYF. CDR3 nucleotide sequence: TGTGCCAGCAGTTACTGGGGGGCACAGTACTTC.

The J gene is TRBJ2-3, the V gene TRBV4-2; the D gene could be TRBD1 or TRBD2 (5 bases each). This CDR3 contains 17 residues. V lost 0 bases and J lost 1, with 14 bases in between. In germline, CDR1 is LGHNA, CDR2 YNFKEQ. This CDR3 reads CASSQDLRRGGTDTQYF. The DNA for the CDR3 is TGTGCCAGCAGCCAAGATTTGCGGAGAGGGGGCACAGATACGCAGTATTTT.

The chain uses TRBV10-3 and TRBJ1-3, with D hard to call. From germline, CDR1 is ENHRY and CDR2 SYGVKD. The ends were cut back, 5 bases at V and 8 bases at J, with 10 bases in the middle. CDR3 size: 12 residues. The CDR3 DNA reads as TGTGCCATCAGTACGAGTGGGGACACCATATATTTT. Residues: CAISTSGDTIYF.

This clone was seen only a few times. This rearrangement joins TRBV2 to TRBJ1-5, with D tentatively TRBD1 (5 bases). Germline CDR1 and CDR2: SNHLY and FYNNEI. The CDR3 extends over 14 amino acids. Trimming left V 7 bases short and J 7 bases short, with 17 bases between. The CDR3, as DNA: TGTGCCAGCAAGGAGGGGACCTCGGCCCAGCCCCAGCATTTT. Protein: CASKEGTSAQPQHF.

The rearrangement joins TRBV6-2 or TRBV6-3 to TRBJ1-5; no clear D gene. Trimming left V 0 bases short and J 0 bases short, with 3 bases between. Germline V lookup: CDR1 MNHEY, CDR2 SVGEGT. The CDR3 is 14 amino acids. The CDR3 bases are TGTGCCAGCAGTTACTCTGGTAGCAATCAGCCCCAGCATTTT. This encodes CASSYSGSNQPQHF.

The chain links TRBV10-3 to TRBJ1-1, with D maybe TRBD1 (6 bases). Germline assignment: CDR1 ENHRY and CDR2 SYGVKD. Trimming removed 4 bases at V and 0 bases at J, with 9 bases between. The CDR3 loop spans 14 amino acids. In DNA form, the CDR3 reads TGTGCCATCAGTGTTCAGGGGATGAACACTGAAGCTTTCTTT. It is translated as CAISVQGMNTEAFF.

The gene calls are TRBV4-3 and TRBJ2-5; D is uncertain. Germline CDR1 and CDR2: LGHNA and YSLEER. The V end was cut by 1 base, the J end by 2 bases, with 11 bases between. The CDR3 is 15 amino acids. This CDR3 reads CASSQGATVQETQYF. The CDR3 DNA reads TGCGCCAGCAGCCAAGGTGCGACCGTGCAAGAGACCCAGTACTTC.

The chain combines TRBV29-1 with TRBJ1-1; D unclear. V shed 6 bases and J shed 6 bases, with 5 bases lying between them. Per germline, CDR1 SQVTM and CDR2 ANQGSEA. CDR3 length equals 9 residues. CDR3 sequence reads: CSVSPEAFF. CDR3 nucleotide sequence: TGCAGCGTGTCCCCTGAAGCTTTCTTT.

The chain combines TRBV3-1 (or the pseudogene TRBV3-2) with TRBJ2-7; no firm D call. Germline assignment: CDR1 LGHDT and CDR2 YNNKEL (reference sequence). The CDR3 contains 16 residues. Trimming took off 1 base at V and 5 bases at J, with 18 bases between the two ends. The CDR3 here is CASSQVKMIIRNEQYV. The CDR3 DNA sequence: TGTGCCAGCAGCCAAGTTAAGATGATAATCAGAAACGAGCAGTACGTC.

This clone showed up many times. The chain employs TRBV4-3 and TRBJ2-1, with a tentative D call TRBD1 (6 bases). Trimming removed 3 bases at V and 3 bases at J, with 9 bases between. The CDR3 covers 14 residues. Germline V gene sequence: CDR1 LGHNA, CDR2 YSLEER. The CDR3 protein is CASSQRQDYNEQFF. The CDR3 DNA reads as TGCGCCAGCAGCCAGAGACAGGACTACAATGAGCAGTTCTTC.

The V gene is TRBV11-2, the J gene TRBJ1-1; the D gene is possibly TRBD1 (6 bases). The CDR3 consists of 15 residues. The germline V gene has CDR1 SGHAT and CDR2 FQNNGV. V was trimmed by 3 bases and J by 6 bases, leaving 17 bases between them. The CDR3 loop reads CASSLGLGGGPEAFF. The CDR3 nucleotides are TGTGCCAGCAGCTTGGGGCTGGGGGGCGGACCTGAAGCTTTCTTT.

For the CDR3, the DNA is TGTGCCACCAGTAAAAAGACAGGGGGTTCCTACAATGAGCAGTTCTTC. Translation gives CATSKKTGGSYNEQFF. The genes are TRBV15 and TRBJ2-1, with TRBD1 identical over 9 bases. The CDR3 length is 16 residues. CDR1 and CDR2 from the germline V gene are LNHNV and YYDKDF (reference sequence). The junction had 7 bases not matched to a gene; V was cut back by 6 bases and J by 1 base.

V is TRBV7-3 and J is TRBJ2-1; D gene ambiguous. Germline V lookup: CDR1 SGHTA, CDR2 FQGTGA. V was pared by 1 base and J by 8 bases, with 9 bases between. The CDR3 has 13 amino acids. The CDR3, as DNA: TGTGCCAGCAGCTTAATCCTCAACGATGAGCAGTTCTTC. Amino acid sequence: CASSLILNDEQFF.

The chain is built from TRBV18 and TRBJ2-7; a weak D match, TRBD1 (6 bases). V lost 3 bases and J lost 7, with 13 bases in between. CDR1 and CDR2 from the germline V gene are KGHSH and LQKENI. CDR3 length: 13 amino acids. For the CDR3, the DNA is TGTGCCAGCTCACCCATTATTAGGGGGGAGCAGTACGTC. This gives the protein CASSPIIRGEQYV.

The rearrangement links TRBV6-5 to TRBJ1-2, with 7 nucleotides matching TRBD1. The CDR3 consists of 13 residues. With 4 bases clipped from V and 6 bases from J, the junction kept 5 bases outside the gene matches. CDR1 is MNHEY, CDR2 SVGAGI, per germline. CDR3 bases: TGTGCCAGCAGTTCCAACAGGGGCCATGGCTACACCTTC. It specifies CASSSNRGHGYTF.

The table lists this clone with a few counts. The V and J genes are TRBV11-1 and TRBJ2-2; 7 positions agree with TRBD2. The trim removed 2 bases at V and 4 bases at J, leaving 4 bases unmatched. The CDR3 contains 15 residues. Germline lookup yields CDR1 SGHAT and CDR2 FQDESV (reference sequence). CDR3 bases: TGTGCCAGCAGCTTACGGGGAGGGAGCACCGGGGAGCTGTTTTTT. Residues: CASSLRGGSTGELFF.

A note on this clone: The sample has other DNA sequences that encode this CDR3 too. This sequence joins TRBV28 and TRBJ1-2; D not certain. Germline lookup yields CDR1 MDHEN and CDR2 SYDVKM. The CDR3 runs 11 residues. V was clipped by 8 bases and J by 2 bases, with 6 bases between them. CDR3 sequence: CASSRNYGYTF. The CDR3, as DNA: TGTGCCAGCTCCAGAAACTATGGCTACACCTTC.

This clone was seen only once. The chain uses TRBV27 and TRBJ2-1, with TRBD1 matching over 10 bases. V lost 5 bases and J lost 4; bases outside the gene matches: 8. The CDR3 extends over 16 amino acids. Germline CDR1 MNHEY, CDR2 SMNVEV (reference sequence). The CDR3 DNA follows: TGTGCCAGCAGTAATATACGGGACAGGGGATACAATGAGCAGTTCTTC. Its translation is CASSNIRDRGYNEQFF.

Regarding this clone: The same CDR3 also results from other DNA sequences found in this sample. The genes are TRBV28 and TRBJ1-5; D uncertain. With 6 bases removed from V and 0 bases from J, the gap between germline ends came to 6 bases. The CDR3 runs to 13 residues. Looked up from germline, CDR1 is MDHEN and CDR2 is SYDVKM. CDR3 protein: CASRTYSNQPQHF. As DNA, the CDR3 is TGTGCCAGCAGAACATATAGCAATCAGCCCCAGCATTTT.

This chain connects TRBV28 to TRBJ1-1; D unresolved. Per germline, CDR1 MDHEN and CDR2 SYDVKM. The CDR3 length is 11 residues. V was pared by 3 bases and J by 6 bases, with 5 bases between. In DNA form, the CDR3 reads TGTGCCAGCAGTTTCTATTCTGAAGCTTTCTTT. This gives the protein CASSFYSEAFF. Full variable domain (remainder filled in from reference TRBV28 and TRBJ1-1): DVKVTQSSRYLVKRTGEKVFLECVQDMDHENMFWYRQDPGLGLRLIYFSYDVKMKEKGDIPEGYSVSREKKERFSLILESASTNQTSMYLCASSFYSEAFFGQGTRLTVV.